Following are 22 T cell receptor beta chains from one sample sequenced in a study of shared clonotypes between healthy human individuals. Terminally differentiated effector memory CD45RA+ cells were excluded by CCR7 positive selection of CD45RO-negative cells. Libraries were prepared by immunoSEQ multiplex PCR; TCRdb keeps only in-frame clonotypes and omits some of them. The sample contains hundreds of thousands of clones, 85% to 95% of which appear only once. The sample comprised naive CD8+ T cells sorted from blood. These receptors came from a woman in her 30s in good health.

This chain connects TRBV7-2 to TRBJ2-3; D unresolved. Trimming shortened V by 1 base and J by 0 bases, and 11 bases separated the two germline ends. CDR1 is SGHTA and CDR2 is FQGNSA in the germline V gene. The CDR3 length is 16 residues. CDR3 bases: TGTGCCAGCAGCTTAGGGGCAGTTATTAGCACAGATACGCAGTATTTT. It codes for CASSLGAVISTDTQYF. The full variable domain, its missing parts supplied by reference TRBV7-2 and TRBJ2-3, is GAGVSQSPSNKVTEKGKDVELRCDPISGHTALYWYRQSLGQGLEFLIYFQGNSAPDKSGLPSDRFSAERTGGSVSTLTIQRTQQEDSAVYLCASSLGAVISTDTQYFGPGTRLTVL.

The rearrangement links TRBV28 to TRBJ1-2; D gene uncertain. V lost 5 bases to trimming and J lost 1 base, with 5 bases between them. The CDR3 sequence is 12 residues long. The germline gives CDR1 MDHEN, CDR2 SYDVKM. CDR3 DNA sequence: TGTGCCAGCAGTCCGCATAACTATGGCTACACCTTC. It codes for CASSPHNYGYTF.

The V gene is TRBV11-3, the J gene TRBJ2-2, with unresolved D. The CDR3 consists of 12 residues. The germline V gene has CDR1 SGHNT and CDR2 YENEEA. Deletions cut 4 bases from V and 6 bases from J, with 6 bases between. The DNA for the CDR3 is TGTGCCAGCAGCTACAGCCCCGGGGAGCTGTTTTTT. It is translated as CASSYSPGELFF.

V gene TRBV27 combines with J gene TRBJ2-1, with 7 bases that match TRBD2. Losses at the gene ends were 7 bases for V and 3 bases for J; bases not matched to a gene: 9. The CDR3 consists of 15 residues. The germline CDR1 and CDR2 sequences are MNHEY and SMNVEV (reference sequence). The CDR3 coding sequence is TGTGCCAGCAACCCAGGACTAGAAGGCTACAATGAGCAGTTCTTC. Translated: CASNPGLEGYNEQFF.

This chain uses TRBV5-6 with TRBJ1-1, with D hard to call. CDR3 size: 11 residues. Per germline, CDR1 SGHDT and CDR2 YYEEEE. V was clipped by 4 bases and J by 5 bases, with 6 bases between them. The CDR3 here is CASSIQTEAFF. The CDR3 DNA reads as TGTGCCAGCAGCATCCAAACTGAAGCTTTCTTT. Combining the CDR3 with reference TRBV5-6 and TRBJ1-1 gives the whole variable domain DAGVTQSPTHLIKTRGQQVTLRCSPKSGHDTVSWYQQALGQGPQFIFQYYEEEERQRGNFPDRFSGHQFPNYSSELNVNALLLGDSALYLCASSIQTEAFFGQGTRLTVV.

The chain employs TRBV19 and TRBJ2-1, with TRBD2 as a possible D gene (6 bases). Germline CDR1 LNHDA, CDR2 SQIVND (reference sequence). V lost 8 bases and J lost 4, with 15 bases in between. The CDR3 contains 14 residues. CDR3 sequence reads: CASQLDAGYNEQFF. The CDR3 bases are TGTGCCAGTCAATTGGACGCGGGGTACAATGAGCAGTTCTTC.

This clone was counted once. The chain is built from TRBV6-4 and TRBJ1-1, with unresolved D. The CDR3 is 15 amino acids. Trimming stripped 4 bases from V and 1 base from J, with 13 bases between. Germline V lookup: CDR1 MRHNA, CDR2 SNTAGT. The CDR3 DNA sequence: TGTGCCAGCAGTGCGGAGGCCTATCAGAACACTGAAGCTTTCTTT. Its translation is CASSAEAYQNTEAFF.

V is TRBV6-1 and J is TRBJ2-3, with D hard to call. Trimming cost V 7 bases and J 1 base, with 9 bases left between them. CDR3 length: 13 amino acids. Germline loops: CDR1 MNHNS, CDR2 SASEGT. DNA of the CDR3: TGTGCCAGCAAAGGAGTAGGCACAGATACGCAGTATTTT. This translates into CASKGVGTDTQYF.

The chain is built from TRBV5-8 and TRBJ1-2; D gene ambiguous. Germline V gives CDR1 SGHTS, CDR2 YDEGEE. The V gene lost 0 bases and the J gene lost 10 bases, with 10 bases spanning the gap. The CDR3 is 12 amino acids. This CDR3 reads CASSLGRLDYTF. The CDR3 DNA sequence: TGTGCCAGCAGCTTGGGGAGACTGGACTACACCTTC. The complete variable domain, with remaining parts taken from reference TRBV5-8 and TRBJ1-2, reads EAGVTQSPTHLIKTRGQQATLRCSPISGHTSVYWYQQALGLGLQFLLWYDEGEERNRGNFPPRFSGRQFPNYSSELNVNALELEDSALYLCASSLGRLDYTFGSGTRLTVV.

The gene calls are TRBV6-7 and TRBJ2-1, with TRBD2 identical over 8 bases. TRBV6-7 carries the ORF label, with uncertain function. Losses at the gene ends were 7 bases for V and 8 bases for J; bases not matched to a gene: 7. There are 13 residues in the CDR3. The CDR3 region has the DNA TGTGCCAGCACCGATAGCGGGAACCATGAGCAGTTCTTC. Its translation is CASTDSGNHEQFF.

This clone was detected a few times. The gene calls are TRBV27 and TRBJ1-1; the D gene is possibly TRBD1 (5 bases). CDR1 MNHEY and CDR2 SMNVEV come from the germline V gene (reference sequence). With 9 bases removed from V and 1 base from J, the gap between germline ends came to 15 bases. This CDR3 has 14 amino acids. CDR3 nucleotide sequence: TGTGCCAGTCGACTGGGACTCCCGAACACTGAAGCTTTCTTT. It codes for CASRLGLPNTEAFF.

V gene TRBV4-1 combines with J gene TRBJ2-7; 9 positions agree with TRBD2. The CDR3 consists of 16 residues. The J segment lost 0 bases and the V segment lost 4 bases, leaving 7 bases of the junction unmatched. The germline CDR1 and CDR2 sequences are MGHRA and YSYEKL. CDR3 coding DNA: TGCGCCAGCAGCCCACAACTAGCGGGTAGCTCCTACGAGCAGTACTTC. It is translated as CASSPQLAGSSYEQYF.

This clone has a single count. In DNA form, the CDR3 reads TGCGCCAGCAGCCAAGATTTGACTAGCGATCAGCTGTTTTTT. As protein: CASSQDLTSDQLFF. The J gene is TRBJ2-2, the V gene TRBV4-1; 8 bases align to TRBD2. The CDR3 consists of 14 residues. Germline CDR1 MGHRA, CDR2 YSYEKL. The V and J ends lost 0 bases and 12 bases, in that order; junction bases with no gene match: 6.

J is TRBJ2-7 and V is TRBV11-2; 7 bases align to TRBD2. The germline V gene encodes CDR1 SGHAT and CDR2 FQNNGV. V trimming: 4 bases; J trimming: 1 base; junction bases outside the gene matches: 7. The CDR3 contains 15 residues. The DNA for the CDR3 is TGTGCCAGCAGCTGGGGGGGTGACCTTTCCTACGAGCAGTACTTC. It encodes CASSWGGDLSYEQYF.

The chain has TRBV5-1 and TRBJ2-7; D is possibly TRBD2 (6 bases). Germline V gene lookup returns CDR1 SGHRS and CDR2 YFSETQ. This CDR3 has 14 residues. V dropped 4 bases and J dropped 0 bases, with 11 bases sitting between them. DNA of the CDR3: TGCGCCAGCAGCGGAGCGGGCAGCTCCTACGAGCAGTACTTC. This encodes CASSGAGSSYEQYF.

This clone has only a few counts. The gene calls are TRBV2 and TRBJ2-7; 7 nucleotides match TRBD1. This CDR3 has 12 residues. Germline V gene sequence: CDR1 SNHLY, CDR2 FYNNEI. Trimming removed 7 bases from V and 1 base from J; junction bases left unmatched: 1. The CDR3 bases are TGTGCCAGCATGACAGGGTCCTACGAGCAGTACTTC. It translates to CASMTGSYEQYF. The whole variable domain, remainder taken from reference TRBV2 and TRBJ2-7, is EPEVTQTPSHQVTQMGQEVILRCVPISNHLYFYWYRQILGQKVEFLVSFYNNEISEKSEIFDDQFSVERPDGSNFTLKIRSTKLEDSAMYFCASMTGSYEQYFGPGTRLTVT.

This clone was seen only once. The rearrangement links TRBV2 to TRBJ2-1; possible D gene TRBD2, 6 bases. Germline V lookup: CDR1 SNHLY, CDR2 FYNNEI. The CDR3 totals 15 residues. Trimming removed 7 bases at V and 4 bases at J, with 17 bases between. The CDR3 bases are TGTGCCAGCAATAAAGCGGGTGGAACGTACAATGAGCAGTTCTTC. Amino acid sequence: CASNKAGGTYNEQFF.

V gene TRBV27 combines with J gene TRBJ2-7; 10 positions match TRBD2. V gave up 10 bases and J gave up 6 bases; unmatched junction bases: 12. This CDR3 spans 14 amino acids. In germline, CDR1 is MNHEY, CDR2 SMNVEV (reference sequence). CDR3 sequence reads: CATSPSGSRSEQYF. Written as DNA, the CDR3 is TGTGCCACCTCACCTAGCGGGAGTAGGAGCGAGCAGTACTTC.

This clone has a handful of counts. The chain is built from TRBV9 and TRBJ1-1, with D unclear. V lost 7 bases, J lost 0 bases, and 10 bases lay in between. This CDR3 spans 13 amino acids. Per the germline V gene, CDR1 is SGDLS and CDR2 is YYNGEE. CDR3 sequence (DNA): TGTGCCAGCTCGAGGAGGGTGAACACTGAAGCTTTCTTT. This encodes CASSRRVNTEAFF.

The chain combines TRBV6-6 with TRBJ2-7, with 11 bases matching TRBD1. Germline V CDR1 and CDR2: MNHNY, SVGAGI (reference sequence). The CDR3 sequence is 14 residues long. With V trimmed by 4 bases and J by 1 base, 0 bases remained unmatched. The CDR3 DNA reads TGTGCCAGCAGTTGGGACAGGGGGTCCTACGAGCAGTACTTC. The encoded protein is CASSWDRGSYEQYF.

The rearrangement uses TRBV19 and TRBJ2-1; TRBD2 matches at 7 bases. Losses at the gene ends were 4 bases for V and 8 bases for J; bases not matched to a gene: 8. The germline V gene encodes CDR1 LNHDA and CDR2 SQIVND (reference sequence). The CDR3 runs 14 residues. The CDR3 bases are TGTGCCAGTAGTAAGGACGGGAGGAGGGATGAGCAGTTCTTC. It specifies CASSKDGRRDEQFF.

This clone was seen just once. The chain combines TRBV5-3 with TRBJ2-5; a possible D gene is TRBD1 (5 bases). TRBV5-3 is known as an ORF, though its function is uncertain. There are 15 residues in the CDR3. CDR3: CAQSLRQKGQETQYF. CDR3 coding DNA: TGTGCACAAAGCTTGCGACAGAAGGGGCAAGAGACCCAGTACTTC.